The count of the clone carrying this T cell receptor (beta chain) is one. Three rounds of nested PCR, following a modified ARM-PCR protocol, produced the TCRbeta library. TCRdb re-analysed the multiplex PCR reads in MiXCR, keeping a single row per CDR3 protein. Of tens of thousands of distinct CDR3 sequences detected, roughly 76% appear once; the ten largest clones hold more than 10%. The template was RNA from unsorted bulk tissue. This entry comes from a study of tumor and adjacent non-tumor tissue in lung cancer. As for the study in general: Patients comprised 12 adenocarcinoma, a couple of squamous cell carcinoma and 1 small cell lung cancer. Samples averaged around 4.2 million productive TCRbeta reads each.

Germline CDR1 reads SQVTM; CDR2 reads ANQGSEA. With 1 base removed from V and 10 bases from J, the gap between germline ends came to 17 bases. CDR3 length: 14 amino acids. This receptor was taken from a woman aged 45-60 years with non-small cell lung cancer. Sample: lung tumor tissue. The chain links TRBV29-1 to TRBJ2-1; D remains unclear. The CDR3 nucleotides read TGCAGCGTTGAAGGGCACGCGGTGGCATGGGAGCAGTTCTTC. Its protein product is CSVEGHAVAWEQFF.